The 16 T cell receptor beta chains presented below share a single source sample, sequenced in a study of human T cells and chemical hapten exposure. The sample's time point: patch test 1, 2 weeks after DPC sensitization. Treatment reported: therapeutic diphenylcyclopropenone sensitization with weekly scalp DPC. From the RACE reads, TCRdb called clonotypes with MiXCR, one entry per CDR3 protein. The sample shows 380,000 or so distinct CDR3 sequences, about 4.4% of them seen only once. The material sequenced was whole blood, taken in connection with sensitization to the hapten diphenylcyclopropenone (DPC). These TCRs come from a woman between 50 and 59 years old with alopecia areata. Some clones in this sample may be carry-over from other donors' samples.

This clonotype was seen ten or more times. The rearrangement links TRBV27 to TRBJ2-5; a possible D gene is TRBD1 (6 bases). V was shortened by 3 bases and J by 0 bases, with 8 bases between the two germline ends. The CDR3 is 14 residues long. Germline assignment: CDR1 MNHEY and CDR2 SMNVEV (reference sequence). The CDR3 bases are TGTGCCAGCAGTTTCGACAGGAACCAAGAGACCCAGTACTTC. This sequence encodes CASSFDRNQETQYF.

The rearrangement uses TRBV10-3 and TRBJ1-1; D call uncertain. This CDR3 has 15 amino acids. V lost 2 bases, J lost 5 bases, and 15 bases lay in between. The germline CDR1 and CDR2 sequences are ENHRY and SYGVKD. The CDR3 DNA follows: TGTGCCATCAGTGAGGAGACTGCCCGAGGGACTGAAGCTTTCTTT. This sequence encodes CAISEETARGTEAFF.

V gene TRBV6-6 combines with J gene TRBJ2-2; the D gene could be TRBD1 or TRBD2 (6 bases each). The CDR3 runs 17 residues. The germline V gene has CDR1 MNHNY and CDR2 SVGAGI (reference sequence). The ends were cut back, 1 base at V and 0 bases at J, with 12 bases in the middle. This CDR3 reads CASSYFSGASNTGELFF. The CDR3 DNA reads TGTGCCAGCAGTTACTTTTCGGGGGCCTCGAACACCGGGGAGCTGTTTTTT.

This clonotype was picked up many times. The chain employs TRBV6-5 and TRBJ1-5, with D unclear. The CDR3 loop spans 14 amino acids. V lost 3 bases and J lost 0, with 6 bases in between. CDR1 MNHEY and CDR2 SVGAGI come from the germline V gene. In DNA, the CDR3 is TGTGCCAGCAGTTATCGAGCTAGCAATCAGCCCCAGCATTTT. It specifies CASSYRASNQPQHF.

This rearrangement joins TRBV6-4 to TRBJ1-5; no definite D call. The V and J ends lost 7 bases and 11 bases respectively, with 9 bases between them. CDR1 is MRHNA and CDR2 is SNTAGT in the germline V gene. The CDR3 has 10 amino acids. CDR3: CASTAESQHF. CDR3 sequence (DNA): TGTGCCAGCACCGCCGAGTCCCAGCATTTT.

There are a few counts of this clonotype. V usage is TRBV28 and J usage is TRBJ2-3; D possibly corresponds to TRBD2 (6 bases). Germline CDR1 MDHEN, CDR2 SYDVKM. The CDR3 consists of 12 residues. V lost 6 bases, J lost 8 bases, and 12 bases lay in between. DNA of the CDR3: TGTGCCAGCAGCCCGGCGGGAAGTACGCAGTATTTT. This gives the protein CASSPAGSTQYF.

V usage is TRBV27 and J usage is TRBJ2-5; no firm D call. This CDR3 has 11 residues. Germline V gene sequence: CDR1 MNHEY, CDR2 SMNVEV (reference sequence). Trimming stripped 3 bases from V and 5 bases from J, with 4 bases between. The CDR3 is CASSFYETQYF. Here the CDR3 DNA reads TGTGCCAGCAGTTTCTATGAGACCCAGTACTTC.

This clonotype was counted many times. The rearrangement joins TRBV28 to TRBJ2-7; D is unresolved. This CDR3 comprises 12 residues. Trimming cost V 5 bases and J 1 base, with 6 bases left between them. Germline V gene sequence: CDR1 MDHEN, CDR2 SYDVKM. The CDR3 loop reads CASSAGSYEQYF. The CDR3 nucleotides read TGTGCCAGCAGTGCAGGATCCTACGAGCAGTACTTC.

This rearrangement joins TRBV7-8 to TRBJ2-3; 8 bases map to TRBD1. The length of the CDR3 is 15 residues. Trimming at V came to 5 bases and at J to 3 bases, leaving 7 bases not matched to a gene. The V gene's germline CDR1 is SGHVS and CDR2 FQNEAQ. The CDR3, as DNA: TGTGCCAGCAGCCTGACAGGGGCGCTGACAGATACGCAGTATTTT. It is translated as CASSLTGALTDTQYF. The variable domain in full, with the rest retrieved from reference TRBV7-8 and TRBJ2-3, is GAGVSQSPRYKVAKRGQDVALRCDPISGHVSLFWYQQALGQGPEFLTYFQNEAQLDKSGLPSDRFFAERPEGSVSTLKIQRTQQEDSAVYLCASSLTGALTDTQYFGPGTRLTVL.

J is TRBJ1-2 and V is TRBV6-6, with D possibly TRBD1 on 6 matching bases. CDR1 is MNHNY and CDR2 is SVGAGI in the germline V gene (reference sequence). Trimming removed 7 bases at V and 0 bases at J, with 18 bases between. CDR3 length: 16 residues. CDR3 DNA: TGTGCCAGCACCCTTGGGGGGGGGGCAGCTAACTATGGCTACACCTTC. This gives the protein CASTLGGGAANYGYTF.

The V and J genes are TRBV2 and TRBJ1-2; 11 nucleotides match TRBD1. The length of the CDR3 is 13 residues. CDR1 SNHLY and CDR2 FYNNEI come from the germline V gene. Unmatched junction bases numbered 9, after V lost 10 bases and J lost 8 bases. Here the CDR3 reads CANPRTGGPGYTF. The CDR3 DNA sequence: TGTGCCAACCCTCGGACAGGGGGCCCGGGCTACACCTTC.

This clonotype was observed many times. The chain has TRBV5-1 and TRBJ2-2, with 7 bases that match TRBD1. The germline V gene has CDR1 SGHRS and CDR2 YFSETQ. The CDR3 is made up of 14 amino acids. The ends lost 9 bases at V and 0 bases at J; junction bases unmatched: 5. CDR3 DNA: TGCGCCACCAAGGGGACAGCGAACACCGGGGAGCTGTTTTTT. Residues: CATKGTANTGELFF.

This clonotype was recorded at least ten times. Here the CDR3 DNA reads TGTGCCAGCAGTTACGCCGCCTACAATGAGCAGTTCTTC. This sequence encodes CASSYAAYNEQFF. The rearrangement joins TRBV6-5 to TRBJ2-1; D ambiguous. With 2 bases removed from V and 2 bases from J, the gap between germline ends came to 4 bases. The CDR3 loop spans 13 amino acids. Germline loops: CDR1 MNHEY, CDR2 SVGAGI.

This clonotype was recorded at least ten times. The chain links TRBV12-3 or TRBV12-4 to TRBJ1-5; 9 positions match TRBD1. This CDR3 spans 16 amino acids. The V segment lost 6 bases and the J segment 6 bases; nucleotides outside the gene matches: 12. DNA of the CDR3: TGTGCCAGCAGAGTTTCAGACAGGGGGTATGGTCAGCCCCAGCATTTT. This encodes CASRVSDRGYGQPQHF.

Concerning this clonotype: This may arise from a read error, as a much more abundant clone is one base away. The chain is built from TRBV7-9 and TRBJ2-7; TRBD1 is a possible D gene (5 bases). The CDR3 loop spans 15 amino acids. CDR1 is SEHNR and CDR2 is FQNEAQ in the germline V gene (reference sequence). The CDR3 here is CASCLRGQTDYEQYF. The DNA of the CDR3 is TGTGCCAGCTGCTTAAGGGGTCAGACTGACTACGAGCAGTACTTC.

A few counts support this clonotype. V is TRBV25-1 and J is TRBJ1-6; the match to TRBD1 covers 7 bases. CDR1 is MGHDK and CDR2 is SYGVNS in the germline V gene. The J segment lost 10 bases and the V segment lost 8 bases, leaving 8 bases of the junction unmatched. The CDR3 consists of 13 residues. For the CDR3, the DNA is TGTGCCAGCTCCCGGGACAGTAGGTCACCCCTCCACTTT. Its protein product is CASSRDSRSPLHF.